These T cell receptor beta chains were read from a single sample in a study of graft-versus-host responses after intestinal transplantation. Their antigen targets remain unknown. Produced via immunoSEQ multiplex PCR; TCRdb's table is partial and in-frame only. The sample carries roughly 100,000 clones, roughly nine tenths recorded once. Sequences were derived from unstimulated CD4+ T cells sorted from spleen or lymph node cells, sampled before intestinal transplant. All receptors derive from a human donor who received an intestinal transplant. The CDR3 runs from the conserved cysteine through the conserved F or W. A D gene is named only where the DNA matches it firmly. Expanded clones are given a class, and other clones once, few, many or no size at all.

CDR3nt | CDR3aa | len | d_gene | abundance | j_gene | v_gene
TGTGCCAGCAGTGAGCCAGGGGGGGTTAGGCATGAGCAGTTCTTC | CASSEPGGVRHEQFF | 15 | NA | NA | TRBJ2-1 | TRBV6-1
TGTGCCAGCAGTTACCCGGTGGCCATCGGTGAAGCTTTCTTT | CASSYPVAIGEAFF | 14 | NA | NA | TRBJ1-1 | TRBV6-5
TGTGCCAGCAGCCAAGGCAATCAGCCCCAGCATTTT | CASSQGNQPQHF | 12 | NA | once | TRBJ1-5 | TRBV14
TGCGCCAGCAGCTTGGCTGGGAGGGATGAGCAGTTCTTC | CASSLAGRDEQFF | 13 | TRBD2 | few | TRBJ2-1 | TRBV5-1
TGCGCCAGCAGCTTGTACGGTGCGACAGATACGCAGTATTTT | CASSLYGATDTQYF | 14 | NA | NA | TRBJ2-3 | TRBV5-1
TGTGCCAGCAGCGTAGCCATGGGAGGTGGAAACACCATATATTTT | CASSVAMGGGNTIYF | 15 | NA | once | TRBJ1-3 | TRBV9
TGCGCCAGCAGCCCCGGGACAGGCGGCGAGCAGTACTTC | CASSPGTGGEQYF | 13 | TRBD1 | once | TRBJ2-7 | TRBV4-1
TGTGCCAGCAGGATACAGGCGTCTAATTCACCCCTCCACTTT | CASRIQASNSPLHF | 14 | NA | NA | TRBJ1-6 | TRBV6-1
TGTGCCAGCAGTGCCATCTACGAGCAGTACTTC | CASSAIYEQYF | 11 | NA | NA | TRBJ2-7 | TRBV6-5
TGTGCCAGCAGCCAAGATGCCAGGTTGGAACTGTTTTTT | CASSQDARLELFF | 13 | NA | NA | TRBJ1-4 | TRBV14
TGTGCCAGCAGCTTGGATATCGGGACGGCTGGAAACACCATATATTTT | CASSLDIGTAGNTIYF | 16 | NA | few | TRBJ1-3 | TRBV5-5
TGTGCCAGCAGCTTAGGCTTCTGGGAGGGCTACACCTTC | CASSLGFWEGYTF | 13 | NA | once | TRBJ1-2 | TRBV13
TGTGCCAGTAGTAGGGGAAGGACGAGCTCCTACAATGAGCAGTTCTTC | CASSRGRTSSYNEQFF | 16 | NA | NA | TRBJ2-1 | TRBV19
TGCGCCAGCAGCCCCGGGGGGTTTAAAGAGACCCAGTACTTC | CASSPGGFKETQYF | 14 | TRBD2 | NA | TRBJ2-5 | TRBV5-1
TGCGCCAGCAGATCTGGACAGGGGGGAAGTAATTCACCCCTCCACTTT | CASRSGQGGSNSPLHF | 16 | TRBD1 | once | TRBJ1-6 | TRBV5-1
TGTGCCTGGAGTGGGTCCTACGAGCAGTACTTC | CAWSGSYEQYF | 11 | NA | NA | TRBJ2-7 | TRBV30
TGTGCCAGCAGTTTCTTGGGTGTCGGGAGCTATGGCTACACCTTC | CASSFLGVGSYGYTF | 15 | NA | NA | TRBJ1-2 | TRBV6-1
TGTGCCAGCAGCCAAGGGCGAGGAGAAAAACTGTTTTTT | CASSQGRGEKLFF | 13 | NA | NA | TRBJ1-4 | TRBV5-4
TGTGCCAGCAGCCCCCGGGTCGTCTATGGCTACACCTTC | CASSPRVVYGYTF | 13 | NA | NA | TRBJ1-2 | TRBV11-2
TGTGCCAGCAGCCACCTTCCTACCGCCGGGACGATGGGCCCCTATAATTCACCCCTCCACTTT | CASSHLPTAGTMGPYNSPLHF | 21 | NA | NA | TRBJ1-6 | TRBV4-2
TGTGCCAGCAGCCAAGATCGCCAGGGGTACTCACCCCTCCACTTT | CASSQDRQGYSPLHF | 15 | NA | once | TRBJ1-6 | TRBV14
TGTGCCAGCAGCTCCCAAGGCACCGGGGAGCTGTTTTTT | CASSSQGTGELFF | 13 | NA | NA | TRBJ2-2 | TRBV5-4
TGTGCCAGCAGCCCGGGGTCCGGGGCAGGGGAACTCCAGCCCCAGCATTTT | CASSPGSGAGELQPQHF | 17 | NA | NA | TRBJ1-5 | TRBV7-9
TGTGCCACCAGCAGACCTCTGGGGGGCTGGACAGATACGCAGTATTTT | CATSRPLGGWTDTQYF | 16 | NA | NA | TRBJ2-3 | TRBV15
TGCGCCAGCAGCTTGGCGGGACAGGGAGAAAAACTGTTTTTT | CASSLAGQGEKLFF | 14 | TRBD1 | once | TRBJ1-4 | TRBV5-1
TGTGCCAGTAGCATCCAGGGGGCACCTAATGAAAAACTGTTTTTT | CASSIQGAPNEKLFF | 15 | TRBD1 | NA | TRBJ1-4 | TRBV19
TGCGCCAGCAGCCCCTCAGGATTCCCTAACAATGAGCAGTTCTTC | CASSPSGFPNNEQFF | 15 | NA | NA | TRBJ2-1 | TRBV5-1
TGCGCCAGCAGCCTAGACAGGTTCCAAGAGACCCAGTACTTC | CASSLDRFQETQYF | 14 | NA | NA | TRBJ2-5 | TRBV5-1
TGCAGTGCTTGGTCCGGGTATACGCAGTATTTT | CSAWSGYTQYF | 11 | NA | NA | TRBJ2-3 | TRBV20-1
TGTGCCAGCAGGAAGGGACGACTCTCTGGAAACACCATATATTTT | CASRKGRLSGNTIYF | 15 | NA | once | TRBJ1-3 | TRBV6-5
TGTGCCAGCAGCGGAGGGGATCCGGGATCACCCCTCCACTTT | CASSGGDPGSPLHF | 14 | NA | NA | TRBJ1-6 | TRBV5-4
TGCGCCAGCAGGCCGGAGGGCAGCTCCTACAATGAGCAGTTCTTC | CASRPEGSSYNEQFF | 15 | NA | NA | TRBJ2-1 | TRBV5-1
TGCGCCAGCAGCTTGGGGGGGCGACAAGAGACCCAGTACTTC | CASSLGGRQETQYF | 14 | NA | NA | TRBJ2-5 | TRBV5-1
TGTGCCAGCAGTGGGATGGGGGGGCCTGGCTACACCTTC | CASSGMGGPGYTF | 13 | NA | once | TRBJ1-2 | TRBV27
TGTGCCAGCAGCCCACGGAGGGGACGGAACACTGAAGCTTTCTTT | CASSPRRGRNTEAFF | 15 | NA | NA | TRBJ1-1 | TRBV11-2
TGTGCCAGCATGTCTCAAGCCGCCGGGTTCTCTGGAAACACCATATATTTT | CASMSQAAGFSGNTIYF | 17 | NA | once | TRBJ1-3 | TRBV28
TGTGCCATCAGTGAGACAGGGATCGGGAACATTCAGTACTTC | CAISETGIGNIQYF | 14 | NA | NA | TRBJ2-4 | TRBV10-3
TGTGCCAGCAGCTTAATGACGGCCTCGGGCTCCTACAATGAGCAGTTCTTC | CASSLMTASGSYNEQFF | 17 | NA | NA | TRBJ2-1 | TRBV7-3
TGTGCCAGCGCACCCCCTTCGGGGCTAGCGGGAGCCACAGATACGCAGTATTTT | CASAPPSGLAGATDTQYF | 18 | TRBD2 | NA | TRBJ2-3 | TRBV27
TGTGCCAGCAGCTCGTACACAAATTATGGCTACACCTTC | CASSSYTNYGYTF | 13 | NA | NA | TRBJ1-2 | TRBV5-4
TGCGCCAGCAGCATAGGGGAGGGTGAGCAGTTCTTC | CASSIGEGEQFF | 12 | TRBD2 | NA | TRBJ2-1 | TRBV5-1
TGTGCCAGCAGCTTAGCGGGCTACTACACAGATACGCAGTATTTT | CASSLAGYYTDTQYF | 15 | NA | NA | TRBJ2-3 | TRBV7-2
TGTGCCAGCTCACCAGCACGGCGCTTCTTAGCCAAAAACATTCAGTACTTC | CASSPARRFLAKNIQYF | 17 | NA | NA | TRBJ2-4 | TRBV18
TGTGCCAGCAGAATCCAGGGGGCGCCGGACTACGAGCAGTACTTC | CASRIQGAPDYEQYF | 15 | TRBD1 | NA | TRBJ2-7 | TRBV6-5
TGTGCCAGCAAAACGGGAGCTCCGAGCTCCTACAATGAGCAGTTCTTC | CASKTGAPSSYNEQFF | 16 | NA | NA | TRBJ2-1 | TRBV6-6
TGTGCCATCAGTGAGTCTCTAGGACACTACGAGCAGTACTTC | CAISESLGHYEQYF | 14 | NA | NA | TRBJ2-7 | TRBV10-3
TGTGCCAGCAGCCCGGGACTCGATGAAGCTTTCTTT | CASSPGLDEAFF | 12 | NA | NA | TRBJ1-1 | TRBV5-5
TGTGCCAGCAGCGTATTTGGGACAGATCAAGAGACCCAGTACTTC | CASSVFGTDQETQYF | 15 | TRBD1 | NA | TRBJ2-5 | TRBV9
TGCGCCAGCAGCCCTGCTGAGGGCAGGGGTGGGGACATTCAGTACTTC | CASSPAEGRGGDIQYF | 16 | NA | NA | TRBJ2-4 | TRBV5-1
TGTGCCAGCAGATCGGACAGGGGAACGATAGGCTACACCTTC | CASRSDRGTIGYTF | 14 | TRBD1 | once | TRBJ1-2 | TRBV6-1
TGTGCCAGCTCAGTCGACAGGGTTTCCTACGAGCAGTACTTC | CASSVDRVSYEQYF | 14 | TRBD1 | NA | TRBJ2-7 | TRBV18